The rows below give T cell receptor beta chains drawn from one sample of a study of blood T cell repertoires in COVID-19. Using immunoSEQ multiplex PCR, the repertoire was profiled, and TCRdb retains in-frame clones only, with some absent. The sample contains about 160,000 clones, 80% to 85% of which appear only once. The sequencing input was peripheral blood. These receptors originate from a woman of 80 years or more with active or convalescent COVID-19. Each CDR3 is given with its conserved first and last residue. A D gene is named only where the DNA matches it firmly. Size tells how often a clone was seen (once, few, many) or the class of an expanded clone, and some rows leave it out.

CASSRGTSGFEQFF	TGTGCCAGCAGCAGAGGGACTAGCGGATTTGAGCAGTTCTTC	14	TRBV25-1	TRBJ2-1	TRBD2	few
CASSPLDRENNSPLHF	TGTGCCAGTAGTCCATTAGATCGCGAAAATAATTCACCCCTCCACTTT	16	TRBV19	TRBJ1-6	-	-
CSVVLGGSSQPQHF	TGCAGCGTCGTCCTGGGGGGGTCGAGTCAGCCCCAGCATTTT	14	TRBV29-1	TRBJ1-5	-	-
CASSSLAGGEIRETQYF	TGTGCCAGCAGCTCACTAGCGGGGGGCGAGATCCGCGAGACCCAGTACTTC	17	TRBV11-2	TRBJ2-5	TRBD2	-
CASSGDGAPNTGELFF	TGTGCCAGCAGCGGAGATGGGGCCCCGAACACCGGGGAGCTGTTTTTT	16	TRBV4-2	TRBJ2-2	-	few
CASSPRDLGGETQYF	TGTGCCAGCTCACCAAGGGATCTAGGGGGAGAGACCCAGTACTTC	15	TRBV18	TRBJ2-5	-	-
CASSFSGVSSYNSPLHF	TGTGCCAGCAGCTTCAGCGGAGTGAGCTCCTATAATTCACCCCTCCACTTT	17	TRBV11-3	TRBJ1-6	-	-
CASSLRGTGNTIYF	TGCGCCAGCAGCTTAAGAGGGACTGGAAACACCATATATTTT	14	TRBV5-1	TRBJ1-3	-	-
CASSLSGTGGITLHF	TGTGCCAGCAGCCTCTCCGGGACAGGGGGCATCACCCTCCACTTT	15	TRBV3-1/TRBV3-2	TRBJ1-6	TRBD1	-
CASRRELAGATYEQYF	TGTGCCAGCAGGCGTGAACTAGCGGGGGCCACATACGAGCAGTACTTC	16	TRBV7-2	TRBJ2-7	TRBD2	-
CASSLASGGQETQYF	TGCGCCAGCAGCTTGGCCAGCGGGGGCCAAGAGACCCAGTACTTC	15	TRBV5-1	TRBJ2-5	TRBD2	-
CASSVGQYNEQFF	TGTGCCAGCAGCGTAGGGCAGTACAATGAGCAGTTCTTC	13	TRBV9	TRBJ2-1	-	-
CASSLAGQVETGELFF	TGTGCCAGCAGCTTAGCCGGACAGGTAGAAACCGGGGAGCTGTTTTTT	16	TRBV7-4	TRBJ2-2	TRBD1	-
CASSFRAGGSSGANVLTF	TGTGCCAGCAGCTTTAGAGCGGGGGGTAGCTCTGGGGCCAACGTCCTGACTTTC	18	TRBV7-8	TRBJ2-6	TRBD2	-
CASRQAGGGYGYTF	TGTGCCAGCAGGCAAGCAGGGGGCGGCTATGGCTACACCTTC	14	TRBV3-1/TRBV3-2	TRBJ1-2	TRBD1	few
CSVDGVPGQGNYGYTF	TGCAGCGTTGACGGGGTACCGGGACAGGGAAACTATGGCTACACCTTC	16	TRBV29-1	TRBJ1-2	TRBD1	-
CASSLAPGAGNYGYTF	TGTGCCAGCAGCTTAGCCCCCGGGGCGGGAAACTATGGCTACACCTTC	16	TRBV7-2	TRBJ1-2	-	few
CASRFGQQRQYF	TGTGCCAGCAGATTCGGACAGCAGCGGCAGTACTTC	12	TRBV3-1/TRBV3-2	TRBJ2-7	-	-
CASREGLWETQYF	TGTGCCAGCAGGGAGGGACTGTGGGAGACCCAGTACTTC	13	TRBV2	TRBJ2-5	-	once
CASSLASTGIAEAFF	TGTGCCAGCAGCTTAGCTTCCACAGGGATCGCTGAAGCTTTCTTT	15	TRBV7-6	TRBJ1-1	-	few
CASSRPITSGGANEQFF	TGTGCCAGCAGCCGCCCCATTACTAGCGGGGGGGCCAATGAGCAGTTCTTC	17	TRBV7-2	TRBJ2-1	TRBD2	-
CASSQDGGRGADYGYTF	TGCGCCAGCAGCCAAGATGGGGGCCGTGGGGCAGACTATGGCTACACCTTC	17	TRBV4-3	TRBJ1-2	-	-
CASSILTGGVGNQPQHF	TGTGCCAGTAGTATACTGACAGGGGGCGTTGGCAATCAGCCCCAGCATTTT	17	TRBV19	TRBJ1-5	TRBD1	once
CASSPLGGEGYTF	TGTGCCAGCTCACCGCTCGGGGGTGAGGGCTACACCTTC	13	TRBV18	TRBJ1-2	-	-
CASSLDGRTYNEQFF	TGTGCCAGCAGCTTAGACGGGAGGACCTACAATGAGCAGTTCTTC	15	TRBV7-2	TRBJ2-1	TRBD2	-
CASSVITGTGSELFF	TGTGCCAGCAGCGTAATCACCGGGACAGGGTCGGAACTGTTTTTT	15	TRBV5-8	TRBJ1-4	TRBD1	-
CASSPDRLVDTF	TGTGCCAGCAGCCCGGACAGGCTGGTCGACACCTTC	12	TRBV5-6	TRBJ1-2	TRBD1	-
CASSFRIWTGGRSGANVLTF	TGCGCCAGCAGCTTCCGGATTTGGACAGGCGGACGCTCTGGGGCCAACGTCCTGACTTTC	20	TRBV5-1	TRBJ2-6	TRBD1	-
CASSPGEIGELFF	TGTGCCAGCAGCCCCGGGGAGATCGGGGAGCTGTTTTTT	13	TRBV12-3/TRBV12-4	TRBJ2-2	-	-
CASSLGGQGNYGYTF	TGTGCCAGTAGCCTTGGGGGACAGGGCAACTATGGCTACACCTTC	15	TRBV19	TRBJ1-2	TRBD1	-
CASSTENRGRWTEAFF	TGTGCCAGCAGCACGGAAAACAGGGGGCGGTGGACTGAAGCTTTCTTT	16	TRBV21-1	TRBJ1-1	-	few
CATSETGRAYGYTF	TGTGCCACCAGTGAGACCGGGAGGGCCTATGGCTACACCTTC	14	TRBV24-1	TRBJ1-2	-	-
CASVPGQGVADTQYF	TGTGCTAGTGTCCCGGGACAGGGGGTCGCAGATACGCAGTATTTT	15	TRBV12-5	TRBJ2-3	TRBD1	few
CASSARDSGGTDTQYF	TGTGCCAGCAGTGCCCGGGACTCGGGAGGCACAGATACGCAGTATTTT	16	TRBV2	TRBJ2-3	-	-
CASSDRGTSEQYF	TGCGCCAGCAGCGACAGGGGGACCTCCGAGCAGTACTTC	13	TRBV4-3	TRBJ2-7	TRBD1	-
CAISEGPENYGYTF	TGTGCCATCAGTGAGGGCCCCGAAAACTATGGCTACACCTTC	14	TRBV10-3	TRBJ1-2	-	-
CASSPSGGYGYTF	TGTGCCAGCAGCCCCTCGGGAGGTTATGGCTACACCTTC	13	TRBV7-6	TRBJ1-2	-	-
CASSYSPPSGLYNEQFF	TGTGCCAGCAGTTACTCCCCACCTAGCGGGTTGTACAATGAGCAGTTCTTC	17	TRBV6-2/TRBV6-3	TRBJ2-1	TRBD2	many
CASSSRLAGNYEQYF	TGTGCCAGCAGCTCCCGACTAGCGGGCAACTACGAGCAGTACTTC	15	TRBV7-2	TRBJ2-7	TRBD2	-
CASSYSSGGLSNEKLFF	TGTGCCAGCAGTTACTCTTCAGGGGGGCTGTCTAATGAAAAACTGTTTTTT	17	TRBV6-2/TRBV6-3	TRBJ1-4	TRBD1	-
CASSLPIQGSGNSPLHF	TGTGCCAGCAGCTTGCCCATACAGGGATCGGGTAATTCACCCCTCCACTTT	17	TRBV5-5	TRBJ1-6	-	few
CASSTLQGGYTF	TGTGCCAGCAGTACGTTACAGGGTGGCTACACCTTC	12	TRBV12-3/TRBV12-4	TRBJ1-2	-	-
CATSLGGPRGTDTQYF	TGTGCCACCAGCCTAGGCGGGCCCCGGGGCACAGATACGCAGTATTTT	16	TRBV7-2	TRBJ2-3	-	-
CASSILTGGSGELFF	TGTGCCAGTAGTATTCTTACAGGGGGCTCCGGGGAGCTGTTTTTT	15	TRBV19	TRBJ2-2	TRBD1	few
CASSIGSNSYEQYF	TGTGCCAGTAGTATCGGGTCGAACTCCTACGAGCAGTACTTC	14	TRBV19	TRBJ2-7	-	-
CASGSTGPGYTF	TGTGCCAGCGGTTCGACAGGACCTGGCTACACCTTC	12	TRBV3-1/TRBV3-2	TRBJ1-2	-	-
CASRSHRGQNTEAFF	TGTGCCAGCAGATCACACAGGGGGCAAAACACTGAAGCTTTCTTT	15	TRBV11-2	TRBJ1-1	TRBD1	-